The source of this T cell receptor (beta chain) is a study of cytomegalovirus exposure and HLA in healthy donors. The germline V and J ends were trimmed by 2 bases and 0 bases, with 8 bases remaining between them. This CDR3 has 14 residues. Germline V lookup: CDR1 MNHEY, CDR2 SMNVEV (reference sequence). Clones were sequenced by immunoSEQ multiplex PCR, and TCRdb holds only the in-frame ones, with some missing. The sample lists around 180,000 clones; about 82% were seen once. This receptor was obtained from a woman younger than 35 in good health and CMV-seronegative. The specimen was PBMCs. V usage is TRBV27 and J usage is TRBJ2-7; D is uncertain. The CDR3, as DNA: TGTGCCAGCAGTTTAATGGGCCGCTCCTACGAGCAGTACTTC. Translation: CASSLMGRSYEQYF.